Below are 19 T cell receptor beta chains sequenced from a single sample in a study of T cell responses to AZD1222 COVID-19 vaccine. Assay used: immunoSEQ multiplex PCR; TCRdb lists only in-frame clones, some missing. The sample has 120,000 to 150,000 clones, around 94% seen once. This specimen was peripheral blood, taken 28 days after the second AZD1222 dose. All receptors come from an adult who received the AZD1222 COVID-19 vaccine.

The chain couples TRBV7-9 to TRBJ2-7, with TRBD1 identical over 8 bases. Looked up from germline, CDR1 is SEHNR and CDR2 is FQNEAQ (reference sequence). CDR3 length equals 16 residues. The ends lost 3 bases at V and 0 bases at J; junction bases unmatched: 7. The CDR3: CASSFYGTGSSYEQYV. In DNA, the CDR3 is TGTGCCAGCAGCTTTTATGGGACAGGTAGCTCCTACGAGCAGTACGTC.

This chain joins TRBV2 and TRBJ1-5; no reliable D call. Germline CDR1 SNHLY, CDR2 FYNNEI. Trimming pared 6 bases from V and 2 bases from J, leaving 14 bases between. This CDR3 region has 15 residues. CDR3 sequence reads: CASSGGGSRNQPQHF. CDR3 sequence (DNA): TGTGCCAGCAGCGGCGGAGGCAGCCGCAATCAGCCCCAGCATTTT.

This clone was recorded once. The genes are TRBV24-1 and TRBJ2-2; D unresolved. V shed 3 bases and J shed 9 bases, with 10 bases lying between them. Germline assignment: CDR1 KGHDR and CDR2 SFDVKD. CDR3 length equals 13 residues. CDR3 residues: CATSDPGRRELFF. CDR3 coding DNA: TGTGCCACCAGTGATCCTGGACGGAGGGAGCTGTTTTTT.

The CDR3 sequence is CASSMTGPRSYTF. The CDR3 nucleotides are TGTGCCAGCAGCATGACAGGGCCCCGAAGCTACACCTTC. The V call is TRBV12-3 or TRBV12-4, the J call TRBJ1-2, with 7 bases aligning to TRBD1. Trimming removed 6 bases from V and 9 bases from J; junction bases left unmatched: 10. The CDR3 spans 13 residues.

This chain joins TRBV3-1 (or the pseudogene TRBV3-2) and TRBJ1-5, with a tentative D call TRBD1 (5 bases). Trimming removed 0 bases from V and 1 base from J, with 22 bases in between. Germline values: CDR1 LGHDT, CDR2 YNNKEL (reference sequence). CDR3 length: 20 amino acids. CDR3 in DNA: TGTGCCAGCAGCCAAGATCTCGAGGTTTGGGGACCGCTGAGCAATCAGCCCCAGCATTTT. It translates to CASSQDLEVWGPLSNQPQHF.

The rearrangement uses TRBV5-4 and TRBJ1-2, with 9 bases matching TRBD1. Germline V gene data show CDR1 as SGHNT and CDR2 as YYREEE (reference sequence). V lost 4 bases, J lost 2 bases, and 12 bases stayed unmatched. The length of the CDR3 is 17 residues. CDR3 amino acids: CASSLPPGQGINYGYTF. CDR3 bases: TGTGCCAGCAGCCTTCCACCGGGACAGGGAATCAACTATGGCTACACCTTC.

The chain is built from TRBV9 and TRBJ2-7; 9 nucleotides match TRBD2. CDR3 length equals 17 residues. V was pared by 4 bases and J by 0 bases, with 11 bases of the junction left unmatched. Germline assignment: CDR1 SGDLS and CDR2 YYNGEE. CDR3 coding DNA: TGTGCCAGCAGCCCTTCGGCCCTAGCGGGGAGCTCCTACGAGCAGTACGTC. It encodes CASSPSALAGSSYEQYV.

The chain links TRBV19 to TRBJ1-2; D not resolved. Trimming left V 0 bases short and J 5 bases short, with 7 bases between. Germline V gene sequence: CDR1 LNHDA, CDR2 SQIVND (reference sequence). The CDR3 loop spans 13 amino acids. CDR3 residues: CASSIDGPYGYTF. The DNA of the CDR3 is TGTGCCAGTAGTATAGATGGCCCGTATGGCTACACCTTC.

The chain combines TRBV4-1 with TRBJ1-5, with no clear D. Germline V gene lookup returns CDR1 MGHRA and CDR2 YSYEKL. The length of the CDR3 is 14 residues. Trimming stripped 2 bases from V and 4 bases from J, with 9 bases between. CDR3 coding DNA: TGCGCCAGCAGCCAACGCGGACTAAATCAGCCCCAGCATTTT. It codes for CASSQRGLNQPQHF.

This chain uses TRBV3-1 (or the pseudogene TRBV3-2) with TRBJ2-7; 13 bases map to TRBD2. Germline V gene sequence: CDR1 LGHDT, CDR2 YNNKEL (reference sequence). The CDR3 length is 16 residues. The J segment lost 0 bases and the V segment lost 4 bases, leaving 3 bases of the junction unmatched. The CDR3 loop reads CASSPGLAGSSYEQYV. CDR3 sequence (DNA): TGTGCCAGCAGCCCGGGACTAGCGGGGAGCTCCTACGAGCAGTACGTC.

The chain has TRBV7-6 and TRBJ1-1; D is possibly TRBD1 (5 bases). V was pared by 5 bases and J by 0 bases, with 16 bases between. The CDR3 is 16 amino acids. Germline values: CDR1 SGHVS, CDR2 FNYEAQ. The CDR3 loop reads CASSAGAGEVNTEAFF. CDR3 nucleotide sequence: TGTGCCAGCAGCGCCGGGGCCGGAGAAGTGAACACTGAAGCTTTCTTT.

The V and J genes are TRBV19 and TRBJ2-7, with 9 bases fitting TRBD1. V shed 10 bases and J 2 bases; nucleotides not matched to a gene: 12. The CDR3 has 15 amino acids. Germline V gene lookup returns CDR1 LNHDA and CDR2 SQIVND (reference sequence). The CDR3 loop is CATRLYGTGPYEQYF. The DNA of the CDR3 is TGTGCCACCCGGTTGTACGGGACAGGGCCCTACGAGCAGTACTTC.

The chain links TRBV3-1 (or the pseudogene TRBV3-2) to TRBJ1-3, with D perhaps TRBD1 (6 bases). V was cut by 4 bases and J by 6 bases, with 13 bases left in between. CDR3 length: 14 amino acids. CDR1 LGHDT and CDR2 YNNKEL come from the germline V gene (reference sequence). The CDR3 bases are TGTGCCAGCAGCCCACAGGGAACTTCAAACACCATATATTTT. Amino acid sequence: CASSPQGTSNTIYF.

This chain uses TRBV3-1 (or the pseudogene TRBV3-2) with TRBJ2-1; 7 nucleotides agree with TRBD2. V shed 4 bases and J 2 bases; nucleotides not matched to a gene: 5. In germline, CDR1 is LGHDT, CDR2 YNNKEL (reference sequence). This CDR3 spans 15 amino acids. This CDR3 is CASSRQAGAYNEQFF. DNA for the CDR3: TGTGCCAGCAGCCGGCAGGCGGGAGCCTACAATGAGCAGTTCTTC.

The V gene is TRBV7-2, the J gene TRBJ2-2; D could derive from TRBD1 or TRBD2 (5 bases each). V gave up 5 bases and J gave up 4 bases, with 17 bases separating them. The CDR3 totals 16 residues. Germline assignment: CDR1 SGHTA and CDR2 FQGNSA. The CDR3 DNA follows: TGTGCCAGCAGCATTACCGCCGGGGACCTCACCGGGGAGCTGTTTTTT. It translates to CASSITAGDLTGELFF.

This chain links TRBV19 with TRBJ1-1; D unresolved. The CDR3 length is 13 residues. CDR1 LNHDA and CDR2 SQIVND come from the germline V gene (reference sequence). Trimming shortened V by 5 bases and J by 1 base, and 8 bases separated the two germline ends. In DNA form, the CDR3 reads TGTGCCAGTAGTGGAAGGGCGAACACTGAAGCTTTCTTT. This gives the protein CASSGRANTEAFF.

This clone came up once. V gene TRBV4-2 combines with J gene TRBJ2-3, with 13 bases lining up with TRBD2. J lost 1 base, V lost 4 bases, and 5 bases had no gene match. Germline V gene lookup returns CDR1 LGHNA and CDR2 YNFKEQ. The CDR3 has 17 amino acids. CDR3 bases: TGTGCCAGCAGCCCCCGGACTAGCGGGGGCCGCACAGATACGCAGTATTTT. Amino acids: CASSPRTSGGRTDTQYF.

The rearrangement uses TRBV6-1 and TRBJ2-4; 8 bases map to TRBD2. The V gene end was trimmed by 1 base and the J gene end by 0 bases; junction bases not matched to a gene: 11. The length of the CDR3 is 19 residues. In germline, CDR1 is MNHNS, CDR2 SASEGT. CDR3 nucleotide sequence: TGTGCCAGCAGTGAAGTATTAGCGGGGATTCAGTTAGCCAAAAACATTCAGTACTTC. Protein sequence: CASSEVLAGIQLAKNIQYF.

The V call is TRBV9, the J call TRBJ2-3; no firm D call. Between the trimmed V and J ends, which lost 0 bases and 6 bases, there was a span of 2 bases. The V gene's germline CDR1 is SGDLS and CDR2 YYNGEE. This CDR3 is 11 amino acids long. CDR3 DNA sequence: TGTGCCAGCAGCGTAGATGATACGCAGTATTTT. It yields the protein CASSVDDTQYF.